This T cell receptor beta chain stems from a study of control samples from healthy donors and cancer patients. The table came from immunoSEQ multiplex PCR; TCRdb's copy has only in-frame clones and leaves some out. Of about 140,000 clones detected, roughly 94% appear once; the ten largest clones hold around 13%. This CDR3 has 17 amino acids. Germline-derived CDR1 and CDR2 are SGDLS and YYNGEE. Trimming took 3 bases from V and 5 from J, leaving 23 bases between them. Sequencing was done on a sample of blood. The TCR sequence derives from a man aged 40-49 years in good health. The chain recombines TRBV9 with TRBJ2-5; tentatively, D is TRBD1 (7 bases). DNA of the CDR3: TGTGCCAGCAGCGCCCCCAGGGGGGAGGAGGCATCGGAGACCCAGTACTTC. It yields the protein CASSAPRGEEASETQYF.